These 19 T cell receptor beta chains were sequenced from one sample in a study of tumor-infiltrating lymphocytes in primary liver carcinoma. The researchers produced TCR beta cDNA from around 500 ng total RNA with a constant-region primer. Researchers made the TCR beta libraries by running three nested multiplex PCR rounds with slightly modified ARM-PCR. It was with TRBV1-TRBV30 forward primers and a C-beta reverse primer that the first two PCR rounds were run, at roughly 10 cycles each. MiXCR was run by TCRdb on the multiplex PCR reads, yielding one entry per CDR3 protein. The sample includes some 190,000 distinct CDR3 sequences, roughly 60% of them seen just once. Germline DNA was extracted alongside blood RNA, which was obtained from unsorted whole blood. The sample taken for sequencing was peripheral blood. The receptor set was obtained from a man aged 35 to 55 with primary liver carcinoma and hepatitis B virus infection.

In this sample, this clonotype turned up a few times. The chain is built from TRBV2 and TRBJ1-1; D remains unclear. Germline CDR1 is SNHLY and CDR2 is FYNNEI. The CDR3 has 13 residues. The V and J ends lost 6 bases and 0 bases respectively, with 8 bases between them. CDR3 DNA: TGTGCCAGCAGACGGGAGTTGAACACTGAAGCTTTCTTT. Protein: CASRRELNTEAFF. Supplemented by reference TRBV2 and TRBJ1-1, the full variable domain reads EPEVTQTPSHQVTQMGQEVILRCVPISNHLYFYWYRQILGQKVEFLVSFYNNEISEKSEIFDDQFSVERPDGSNFTLKIRSTKLEDSAMYFCASRRELNTEAFFGQGTRLTVV.

This clonotype was counted between two and nine times. The rearrangement links TRBV6-2 or TRBV6-3 to TRBJ1-5, with a tentative D call TRBD1 (5 bases). The CDR3 contains 13 residues. The germline V and J ends were trimmed by 7 bases and 7 bases, with 14 bases remaining between them. Germline CDR1 and CDR2: MNHEY and SVGEGT. CDR3 protein: CASNTERGQPQHF. The CDR3 nucleotides read TGTGCCAGCAACACCGAACGGGGCCAGCCCCAGCATTTT.

Details on this clonotype: Compared with germline, one end of the junction differs, possibly owing to a read error. The J gene is TRBJ2-5, the V gene TRBV4-1; 8 positions match TRBD1. The CDR3 is 15 amino acids. Germline CDR1 MGHRA, CDR2 YSYEKL. The CDR3 DNA is TGCGCCATCAGCCAAGATCAGGGGGCGCGGGAGACCCAGTACTTC. This translates into CAISQDQGARETQYF.

This clonotype has ten or more counts. The chain links TRBV11-2 to TRBJ2-7; D may correspond to TRBD1 or TRBD2 (5 bases each). Germline values: CDR1 SGHAT, CDR2 FQNNGV. This CDR3 contains 14 residues. The V end was cut by 1 base, the J end by 7 bases, with 14 bases between. This chain's CDR3 is CASSLGWQGPEQYF. The CDR3, as DNA: TGTGCCAGCAGCTTAGGTTGGCAGGGACCAGAGCAGTACTTC.

As regards this clonotype: One base away lies a much larger clone, so this may be a sequencing read error. No conserved phenylalanine or tryptophan ends this CDR3, so it is likely a read error. The chain links TRBV14 to TRBJ2-1; D unclear. Between the trimmed V and J ends, which lost 1 base and 1 base, there was a span of 8 bases. The germline gives CDR1 SGHDN, CDR2 FVKESK. This CDR3 comprises 15 residues. CDR3: CASSQGLRSYNEQFS. The DNA for the CDR3 is TGTGCCAGCAGCCAAGGTCTTAGGTCCTACAATGAGCAGTTCTCC.

The chain uses TRBV12-3 or TRBV12-4 and TRBJ2-7; D uncertain. This CDR3 region has 12 residues. V lost 6 bases and J 6 bases, leaving 12 bases between the germline ends. The DNA of the CDR3 is TGTGCCAGCAGACCTTTCCTGGGCGAGCAGTACTTC. Its translation is CASRPFLGEQYF.

This clonotype was observed once. The junction departs from the called germline gene at one end, perhaps through a read error. The rearrangement uses TRBV10-3 and TRBJ1-6; D is possibly TRBD1 (6 bases). The CDR3 consists of 14 residues. Germline V gene data show CDR1 as ENHRY and CDR2 as SYGVKD. CDR3 loop: CAFSEGGAYSSLHF. The CDR3 DNA is TGTGCCTTCAGTGAGGGGGGGGCGTATTCATCCCTCCACTTT.

To note about this clonotype: Germline is not matched at one junction end, which may reflect a read error. This sequence joins TRBV11-2 and TRBJ2-1; possibly TRBD1 or TRBD2 for D (6 bases each). Per germline, CDR1 SGHAT and CDR2 FQNNGV. This CDR3 is built from 17 residues. This CDR3 reads CASSLAGGGLSYDEQFF. CDR3 in DNA: TGTGCCAGCAGCTTAGCCGGAGGGGGACTCTCCTACGATGAGCAGTTCTTC.

The V and J genes are TRBV6-5 and TRBJ2-5; 11 positions agree with TRBD1. Unmatched junction bases numbered 3, after V lost 4 bases and J lost 2 bases. The CDR3 contains 15 residues. Germline CDR1 is MNHEY and CDR2 is SVGAGI. CDR3 region: CASSSWDRGQETQYF. The CDR3 nucleotides are TGTGCCAGCAGTTCCTGGGACAGGGGGCAAGAGACCCAGTACTTC.

The genes are TRBV30 and TRBJ2-1; D might be TRBD1 (6 bases). Trimming pared 2 bases from V and 9 bases from J, leaving 17 bases between. The CDR3 totals 14 residues. The V gene's germline CDR1 is GTSNPN and CDR2 SVGIG (reference sequence). CDR3: CAWSKGDHLTEQFF. As DNA, the CDR3 is TGTGCCTGGAGTAAGGGGGACCACCTAACTGAGCAGTTCTTC. The complete variable domain, with remaining parts taken from reference TRBV30 and TRBJ2-1, reads SQTIHQWPATLVQPVGSPLSLECTVEGTSNPNLYWYRQAAGRGLQLLFYSVGIGQISSEVPQNLSASRPQDRQFILSSKKLLLSDSGFYLCAWSKGDHLTEQFFGPGTRLTVL.

Concerning this clonotype itself: Relative to the germline gene, one junction end is altered; a read error may explain this. The J gene is TRBJ2-1, the V gene TRBV12-3 or TRBV12-4; TRBD1 matches at 7 bases. This CDR3 has 14 residues. The DNA of the CDR3 is TGTACCAGCAGTTTCAACAGGGGCTACAATGAGCAGTTCTTC. Translated: CTSSFNRGYNEQFF.

This clonotype was found a few times. This chain uses TRBV6-5 with TRBJ2-2; TRBD2 agrees at 9 bases. V lost 4 bases and J lost 5; bases outside the gene matches: 8. The CDR3 length is 16 residues. Germline lookup yields CDR1 MNHEY and CDR2 SVGAGI. CDR3 coding DNA: TGTGCCAGCAGTTCCTTGAGCGGGAGGACTACCGGGGAGCTGTTTTTT. Translating it yields CASSSLSGRTTGELFF.

This clonotype was recorded at least ten times. The chain carries TRBV12-5 and TRBJ1-2; D gene uncertain. The CDR3 consists of 8 residues. V dropped 9 bases and J dropped 6 bases, with 2 bases sitting between them. In germline, CDR1 is LGHNT, CDR2 FRNRAP. The CDR3 spells CARDGYTF. Written as DNA, the CDR3 is TGTGCTAGGGATGGCTACACCTTC.

Turning to this clonotype: A much bigger clone sits one base away, suggesting this may be a read error. Here the CDR3 omits its conserved ending phenylalanine or tryptophan, so a read error is the likely source. The chain carries TRBV6-1 and TRBJ2-7; no clear D. CDR1 MNHNS and CDR2 SASEGT come from the germline V gene. CDR3 length: 13 amino acids. V lost 7 bases to trimming and J lost 0 bases, with 10 bases between them. CDR3 nucleotides: TGTGCCAGCACCCAATCGAACTCCTACGAGCAGTACCTC. Its protein product is CASTQSNSYEQYL.

The V and J genes are TRBV7-9 and TRBJ2-7; 7 positions match TRBD1. In germline, CDR1 is SEHNR, CDR2 FQNEAQ (reference sequence). The CDR3 length is 14 residues. V shed 1 base, J shed 2 bases, and the junction held 2 bases outside the gene matches. The CDR3 loop is CASSLVTGPYEQYF. DNA for the CDR3: TGTGCCAGCAGCTTAGTGACAGGGCCCTACGAGCAGTACTTC.

This clonotype was counted at least ten times. This chain connects TRBV4-1 to TRBJ2-7; 9 nucleotides align to TRBD1. CDR3 length equals 15 residues. CDR1 and CDR2 (germline): MGHRA, YSYEKL. V lost 4 bases and J lost 7; bases outside the gene matches: 11. The CDR3 DNA is TGCGCCAGCAGCCCCACAGGGGGCGGTTGGGAAGAGCAGTACTTC. Translation gives CASSPTGGGWEEQYF.

The genes are TRBV6-6 and TRBJ2-1, with D perhaps TRBD2 (6 bases). V was trimmed by 9 bases and J by 8 bases, leaving 11 bases between them. CDR1 is MNHNY, CDR2 SVGAGI, per germline (reference sequence). The CDR3 has 11 amino acids. In nucleotides, the CDR3 is TGTGCCAGTACTACGGGGGATGAGCAGTTCTTC. Translating gives CASTTGDEQFF.

The table lists this clonotype with many counts. V and J are TRBV6-5 and TRBJ2-3; TRBD2 matches at 7 bases. Per the germline V gene, CDR1 is MNHEY and CDR2 is SVGAGI. The V gene end was trimmed by 5 bases and the J gene end by 4 bases; junction bases not matched to a gene: 6. The CDR3 extends over 14 amino acids. CDR3 protein: CASSRSGNADTQYF. The CDR3 DNA sequence: TGTGCCAGCAGTCGAAGCGGGAATGCAGATACGCAGTATTTT.

The chain joins TRBV25-1 to TRBJ2-2; D gene uncertain. The CDR3 has 16 amino acids. Trimming pared 8 bases from V and 1 base from J, leaving 17 bases between. Looked up from germline, CDR1 is MGHDK and CDR2 is SYGVNS. Written as DNA, the CDR3 is TGTGCCAGCGCAAATGCGAGACGAGGGAACACCGGGGAGCTGTTTTTT. This gives the protein CASANARRGNTGELFF.